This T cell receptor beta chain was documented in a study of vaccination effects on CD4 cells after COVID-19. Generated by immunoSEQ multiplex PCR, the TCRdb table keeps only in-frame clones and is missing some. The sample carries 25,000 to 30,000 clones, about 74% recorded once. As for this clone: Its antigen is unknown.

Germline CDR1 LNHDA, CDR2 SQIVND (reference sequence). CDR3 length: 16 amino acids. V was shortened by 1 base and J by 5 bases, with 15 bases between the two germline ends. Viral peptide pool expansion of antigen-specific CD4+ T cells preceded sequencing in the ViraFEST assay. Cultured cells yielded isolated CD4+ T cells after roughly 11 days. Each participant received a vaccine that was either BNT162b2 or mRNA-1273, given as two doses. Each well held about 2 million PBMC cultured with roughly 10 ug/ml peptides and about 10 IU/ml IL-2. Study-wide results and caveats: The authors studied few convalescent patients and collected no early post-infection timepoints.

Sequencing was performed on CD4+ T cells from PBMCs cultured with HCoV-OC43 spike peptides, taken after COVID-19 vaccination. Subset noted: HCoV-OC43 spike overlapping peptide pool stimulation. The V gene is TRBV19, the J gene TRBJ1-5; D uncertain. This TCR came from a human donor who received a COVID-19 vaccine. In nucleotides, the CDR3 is TGTGCCAGTAGTATAGCATGGAGCCCAAGCCATCAGCCCCAGCATTTT. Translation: CASSIAWSPSHQPQHF.